These 5 T cell receptor beta chains were all obtained from the same sample, sequenced in a study of cytomegalovirus exposure and HLA in healthy donors. The PCR employed 60 Vbeta primers together with 13 Jbeta primers. Using immunoSEQ multiplex PCR, the repertoire was profiled, and TCRdb retains in-frame clones only, with some absent. Of about 130,000 clones listed, about 76% are singletons. The sample consisted of PBMCs. Every receptor here comes from a male donor in good health and CMV-seronegative.

This chain links TRBV5-4 with TRBJ2-2; D remains unclear. V was cut by 2 bases and J by 1 base, with 9 bases left in between. This CDR3 has 15 residues. CDR1 and CDR2 from the germline V gene are SGHNT and YYREEE (reference sequence). DNA for the CDR3: TGTGCCAGCAGCTTCTACGACTGGAACACCGGGGAGCTGTTTTTT. It yields the protein CASSFYDWNTGELFF.

This clone is a singleton in its sample. The genes are TRBV4-3 and TRBJ1-2; no clear D gene. The CDR3 extends over 15 amino acids. Trimming cost V 1 base and J 1 base, with 10 bases left between them. CDR1 is LGHNA and CDR2 is YSLEER in the germline V gene. The CDR3 protein is CASSQALTVNYGYTF. The CDR3 DNA follows: TGCGCCAGCAGCCAAGCGCTCACAGTTAACTATGGCTACACCTTC.

The chain couples TRBV6-5 to TRBJ2-3; D unclear. The CDR3 totals 15 residues. The V gene's germline CDR1 is MNHEY and CDR2 SVGAGI. V gave up 0 bases and J gave up 2 bases, with 9 bases separating them. CDR3 sequence: CASSYSTGITDTQYF. CDR3 coding DNA: TGTGCCAGCAGTTACTCGACTGGCATCACAGATACGCAGTATTTT.

J is TRBJ2-7 and V is TRBV10-1; 7 bases map to TRBD2. Trimming cost V 4 bases and J 6 bases; bases outside gene matches: 6. The CDR3 is made up of 13 amino acids. Germline V gene data show CDR1 as WNHNN and CDR2 as SYGVQD (reference sequence). CDR3 residues: CASSGSGTREQYF. CDR3 nucleotides: TGCGCCAGCAGTGGGAGCGGGACCCGCGAGCAGTACTTC.

The gene calls are TRBV5-6 and TRBJ2-5; D is perhaps TRBD1 (6 bases). The germline CDR1 and CDR2 sequences are SGHDT and YYEEEE. V lost 2 bases, J lost 4 bases, and 12 bases lay in between. The length of the CDR3 is 14 residues. The CDR3 sequence is CASSFPGVRETQYF. DNA for the CDR3: TGTGCCAGCAGCTTTCCAGGGGTGAGAGAGACCCAGTACTTC.